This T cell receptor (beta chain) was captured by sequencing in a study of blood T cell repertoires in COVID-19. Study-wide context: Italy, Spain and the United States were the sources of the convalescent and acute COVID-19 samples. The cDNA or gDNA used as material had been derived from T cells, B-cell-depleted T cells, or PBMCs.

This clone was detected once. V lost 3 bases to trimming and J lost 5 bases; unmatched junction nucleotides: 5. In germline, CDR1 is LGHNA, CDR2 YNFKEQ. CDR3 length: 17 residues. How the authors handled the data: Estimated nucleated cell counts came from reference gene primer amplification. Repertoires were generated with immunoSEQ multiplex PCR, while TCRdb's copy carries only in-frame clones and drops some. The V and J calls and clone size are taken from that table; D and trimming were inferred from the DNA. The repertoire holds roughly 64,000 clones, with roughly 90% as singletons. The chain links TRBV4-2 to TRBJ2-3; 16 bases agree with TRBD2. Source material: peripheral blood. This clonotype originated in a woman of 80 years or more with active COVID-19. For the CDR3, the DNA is TGTGCCAGCAGCCAGACGGGACTAGCGGGGGGGCTAGATACGCAGTATTTT. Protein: CASSQTGLAGGLDTQYF.